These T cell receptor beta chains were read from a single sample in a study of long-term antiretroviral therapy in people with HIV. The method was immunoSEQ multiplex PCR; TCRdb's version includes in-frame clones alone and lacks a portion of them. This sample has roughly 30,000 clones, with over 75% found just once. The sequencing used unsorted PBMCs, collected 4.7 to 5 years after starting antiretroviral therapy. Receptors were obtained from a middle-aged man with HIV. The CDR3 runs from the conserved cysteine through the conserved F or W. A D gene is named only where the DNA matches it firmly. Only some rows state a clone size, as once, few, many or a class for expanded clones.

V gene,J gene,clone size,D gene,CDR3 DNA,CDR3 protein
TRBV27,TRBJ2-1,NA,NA,TGTGCCACCCGGGGGTTACCCTACAATGAGCAGTTCTTC,CATRGLPYNEQFF
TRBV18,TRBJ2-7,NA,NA,TGTGCCAGCTCCCCGGGGGGACAGTTTTACGAGCAGTACTTC,CASSPGGQFYEQYF
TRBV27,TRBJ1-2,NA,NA,TGTGCCAGCAGTTTAGCGGGGACACCTTATGGCTACACCTTC,CASSLAGTPYGYTF
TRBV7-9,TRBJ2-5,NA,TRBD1,TGTGCCAGCAGCCACCGGGACAGGGTCCCAGAGACCCAGTACTTC,CASSHRDRVPETQYF
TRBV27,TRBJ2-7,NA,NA,TGTGCCAGCAGTCCCCTAGCCGGGGCGAACGAGCAGTACTTC,CASSPLAGANEQYF
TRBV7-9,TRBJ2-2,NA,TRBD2,TGTGCCAGCAGCCTAGCGGGAGTTTGGACCGGGGAGCTGTTTTTT,CASSLAGVWTGELFF
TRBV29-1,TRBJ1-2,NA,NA,TGCAGCGTTGAAGATAGAAGGGTGGGCTACACCTTC,CSVEDRRVGYTF
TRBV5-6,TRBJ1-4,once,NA,TGTGCCAGCACCGGCCCGGGGGCACGGCCAGATCTAGGACTGTTTTTT,CASTGPGARPDLGLFF
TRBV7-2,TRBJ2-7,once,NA,TGTGCCAGCAGCTTAAGACCGGTCGGTTCCTACGAGCAGTACTTC,CASSLRPVGSYEQYF
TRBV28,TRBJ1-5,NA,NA,TGTGCCAGCAGTTTATTAGGCGGAATCAGCAATCAGCCCCAGCATTTT,CASSLLGGISNQPQHF